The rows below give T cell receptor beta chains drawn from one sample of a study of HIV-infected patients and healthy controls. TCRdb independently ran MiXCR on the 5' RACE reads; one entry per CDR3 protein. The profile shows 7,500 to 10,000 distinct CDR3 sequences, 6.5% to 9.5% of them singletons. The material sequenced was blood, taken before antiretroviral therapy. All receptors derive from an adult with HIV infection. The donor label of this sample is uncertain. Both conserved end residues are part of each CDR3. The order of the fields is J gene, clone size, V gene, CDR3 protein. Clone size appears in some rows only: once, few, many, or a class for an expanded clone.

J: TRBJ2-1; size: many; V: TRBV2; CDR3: CASSVSVREGRNEQFF
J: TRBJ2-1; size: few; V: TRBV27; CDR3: CASSLWGNNEQFF
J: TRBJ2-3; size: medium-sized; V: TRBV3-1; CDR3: CASSQYDIEDTQYF
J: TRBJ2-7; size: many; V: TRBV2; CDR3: CASTLEGSTGGYEQYF
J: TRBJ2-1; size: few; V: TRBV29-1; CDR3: CSVEDEPGNEQFF
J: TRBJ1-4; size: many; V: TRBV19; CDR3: CASSPRTGRSTEKLFF
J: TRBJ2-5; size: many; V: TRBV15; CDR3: CATSRDNGNQETQYF
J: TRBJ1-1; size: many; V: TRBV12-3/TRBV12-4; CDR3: CASRVTATAFF
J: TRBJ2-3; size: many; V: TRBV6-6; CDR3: CASRSQRGGTDTQYF
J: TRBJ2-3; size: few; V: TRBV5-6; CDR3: CASSLVRQLYTDTQYF
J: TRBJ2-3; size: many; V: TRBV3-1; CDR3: CASSQVGSTDTQYF
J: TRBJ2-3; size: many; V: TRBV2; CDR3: CASSELGQGFTDTQYF
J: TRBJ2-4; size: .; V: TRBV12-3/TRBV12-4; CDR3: CASSSTGPPKNIQYF
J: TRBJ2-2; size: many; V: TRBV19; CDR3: CASSMAFTGELFF
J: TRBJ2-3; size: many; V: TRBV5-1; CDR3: CASSQGLAGRTDTQYF
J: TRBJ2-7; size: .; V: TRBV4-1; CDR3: CASSQGDGTRVYEQYF
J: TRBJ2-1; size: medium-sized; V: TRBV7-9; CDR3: CASSPGRLAEDNEQFF
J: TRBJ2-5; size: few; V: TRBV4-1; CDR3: CASSQGTSGRGSGETQYF
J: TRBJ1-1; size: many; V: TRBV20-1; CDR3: CSAGARTGAGTEAFF
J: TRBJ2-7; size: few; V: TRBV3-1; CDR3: CASSPEREGRSQYF
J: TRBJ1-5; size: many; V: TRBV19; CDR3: CASIKGQPQHF
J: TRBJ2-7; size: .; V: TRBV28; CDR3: CASEEGYSYEQYF
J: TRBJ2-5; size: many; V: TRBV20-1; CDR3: CSAPRGEETQYF
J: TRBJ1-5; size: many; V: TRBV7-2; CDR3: CASSLLGPHQPQHF
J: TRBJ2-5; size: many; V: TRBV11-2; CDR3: CASSLGLAGTGTQYF
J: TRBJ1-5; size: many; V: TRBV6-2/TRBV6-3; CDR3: CASSPRQGSEIAAGLFRPQHF
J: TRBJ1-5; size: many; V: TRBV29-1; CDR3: CSTQGSSNQPQHF
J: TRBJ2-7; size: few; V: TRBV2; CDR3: CASKGISYEQYF
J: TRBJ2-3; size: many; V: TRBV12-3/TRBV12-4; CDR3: CASSLRLDTQYF
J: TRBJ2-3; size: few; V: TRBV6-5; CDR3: CASKVADTQYF
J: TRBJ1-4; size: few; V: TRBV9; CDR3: CASSPTGFPGEKLFF
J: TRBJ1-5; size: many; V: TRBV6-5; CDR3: CASSETDKGINSNQPQHF
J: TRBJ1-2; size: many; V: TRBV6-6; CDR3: CASRSDSSGYGYTF
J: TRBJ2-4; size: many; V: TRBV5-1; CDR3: CASSLDPRGGIQYF
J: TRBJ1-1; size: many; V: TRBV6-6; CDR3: CASSGQTGIGTEAFF
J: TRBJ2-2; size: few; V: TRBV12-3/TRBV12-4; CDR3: CASSRDANTGELFF